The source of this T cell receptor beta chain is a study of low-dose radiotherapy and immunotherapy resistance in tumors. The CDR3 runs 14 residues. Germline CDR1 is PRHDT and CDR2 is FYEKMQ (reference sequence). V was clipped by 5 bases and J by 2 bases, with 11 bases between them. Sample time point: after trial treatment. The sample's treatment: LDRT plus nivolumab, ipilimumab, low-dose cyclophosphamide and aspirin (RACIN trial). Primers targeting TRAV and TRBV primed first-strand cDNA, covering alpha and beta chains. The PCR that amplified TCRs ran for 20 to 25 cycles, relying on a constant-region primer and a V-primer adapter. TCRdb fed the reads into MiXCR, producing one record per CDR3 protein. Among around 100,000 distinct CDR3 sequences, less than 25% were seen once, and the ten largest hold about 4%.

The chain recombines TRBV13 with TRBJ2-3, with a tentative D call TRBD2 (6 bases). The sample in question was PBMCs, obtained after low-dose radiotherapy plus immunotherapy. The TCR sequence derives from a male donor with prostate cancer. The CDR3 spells CASSPWDFTDTQYF. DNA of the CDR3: TGTGCCAGCAGCCCCTGGGACTTCACAGATACGCAGTATTTT.